This paragraph covers one TCR beta chain sequence. The table lists this clonotype with a few counts. Its antigen has not been determined. The input lacks base qualities; no much larger clone sits a single base away. Libraries came from RT-PCR. Sequenced on an Illumina HiSeq 2500. TCRdb's own reprocessing of the public reads used fastp at Q25 and MiXCR and kept productive beta chains. Rows with one shared CDR3 protein collapse into an entry with the most common genes and DNA. For this sample there are about 540,000 distinct CDR3 sequences; around 25% appear just once. About 3% of the sample is in the top ten clones. This sample was taken from a study of response to subunit inactivated influenza vaccine (dated by TCRdb to 2016 to 2018). Study-level background: To follow how T cells responded to a trivalent subunit inactivated influenza vaccine, the researchers relied on deep quantitative profiling of the T cell receptor repertoire.

Broad study findings and their caveats: It was suggested by the authors that each seasonal influenza vaccination may recruit only a limited number of new T cells.

The same data also contributed to another study, on T cells expressing NK-cell markers. The second study's authors report: The TCR beta cDNA libraries were made using 5'RACE template switching, a step that added both a universal primer site and unique molecular identifiers. TCR beta-chain repertoires were profiled in sorted CD3+CD56+NKG2C+, CD3+CD56+NKG2C- and CD3+CD56-NKG2C+ T-cell subsets from roughly eight donors. Seven of the eight sequenced donors were HCMV-seropositive and one was HCMV-seronegative. In several experiments an anti-gammadeltaTCR antibody was added to restrict sorting to alphabetaTCR-expressing T cells. In more than five donors, the dominant CD3+CD56+NKG2C+ clonotypes were found to rank among the top 10 CD8+ clonotypes and to make up 1.0-7.0% of CD8+ T cells. Those dominant clonotypes were again the most abundant among CD3+CD56-NKG2C+ cells in a few donors, at about 28.3-60.1%. It remained unclear whether the expanded NKG2C-expressing T cell clones were specific for HCMV antigens. All eight donors whose samples were sequenced were randomly selected healthy volunteers, three of them men and five women. A commercial ELISA kit detecting HCMV-specific IgG in serum was used to determine HCMV serostatus. Peripheral blood mononuclear cells were isolated from blood by Ficoll density gradient centrifugation. CD4+ and CD8+ T cells were isolated from PBMC by magnetic immunoseparation with Miltenyi isolation kits. cDNA synthesis was primed from the TCR beta constant segment and was followed by two successive PCR amplification steps. Illumina HiSeq 2000/2500, MiSeq or NextSeq was used to sequence libraries as 2 x 150 bp reads. MIGEC was used to demultiplex reads and group the reads by UMI, and MiTCR was used to assemble and quantify clonotypes. To remove erroneous sequences, TCR cDNA sequences were retained only when supported by two or more reads. The tcR package was used for downstream repertoire analysis, and clonotypes were matched between fractions using CDR3 nucleotide sequence together with V segment. VDJmatch was used to annotate antigen specificity against VDJdb, with one amino acid substitution allowed in CDR3.

This TCR was recovered from a man over 45 who received an inactivated influenza vaccine. Donor details come from another sample of the same person, matched by shared clones. Sample: CD4+ T cells sorted from PBMCs, taken 11 to 12 days after vaccination.

Here the CDR3 is given as CASSRTGVSPPSQETQYF. The DNA reads TGCGCCAGCAGCCGGACAGGGGTTAGTCCCCCGTCCCAAGAGACCCAGTACTTC. The chain is encoded by TRBV5-1 joined to TRBJ2-5, with 9 bases in between that match TRBD1. V lost 4 bases and J lost 1 base, and the count of bases not matched to a germline gene is 14. CDR1 and CDR2 are drawn from the germline V gene: SGHRS, YFSETQ. The CDR3 runs 18 amino acids, cysteine and phenylalanine included. This entry keeps only the CDR3 DNA: 54 bases, framed from base 1.